The next 26 T cell receptor beta chains were all read from a single sample in a study of cytomegalovirus exposure and HLA in healthy donors. This PCR relied on a set of 60 Vbeta primers and 13 Jbeta primers. Only in-frame clones appear in the TCRdb table, and some are missing; sequencing was by immunoSEQ multiplex PCR. The sample includes 90,000 to 120,000 clones, less than 80% seen only once; the top ten take roughly 8%. Material: PBMCs. The receptors here all came from a man in his thirties or forties in good health and CMV-seronegative.

CDR3 in DNA: TGTGCCAGCGGTAGACTAGCCGGCAATGAGCAGTTCTTC. Protein product: CASGRLAGNEQFF. The chain is built from TRBV2 and TRBJ2-1; 7 bases match TRBD2. Germline V gene lookup returns CDR1 SNHLY and CDR2 FYNNEI. Trimming removed 8 bases from V and 6 bases from J; junction bases left unmatched: 7. The CDR3 has 13 amino acids.

The rearrangement uses TRBV5-1 and TRBJ2-5; 8 bases align to TRBD1. CDR1 SGHRS and CDR2 YFSETQ come from the germline V gene. Trimming took 0 bases from V and 1 from J; bases not matched to a gene: 5. The CDR3 is 16 amino acids. The CDR3 DNA follows: TGCGCCAGCAGCTTGGGACAGGGGTACGTCCAAGAGACCCAGTACTTC. It codes for CASSLGQGYVQETQYF.

This clone occurred a few times. The chain employs TRBV25-1 and TRBJ2-2; D might be TRBD1 (6 bases). Per the germline V gene, CDR1 is MGHDK and CDR2 is SYGVNS. V lost 6 bases, J lost 0 bases, and 14 bases lay in between. The CDR3 consists of 16 residues. CDR3 residues: CASSVSGTSNTGELFF. CDR3 nucleotide sequence: TGTGCCAGCAGCGTTTCCGGGACATCGAACACCGGGGAGCTGTTTTTT.

The chain carries TRBV6-5 and TRBJ2-3; D is unclear. This CDR3 is built from 13 residues. The V gene lost 3 bases and the J gene lost 2 bases, with 6 bases spanning the gap. Germline CDR1 MNHEY, CDR2 SVGAGI. The CDR3 region has the DNA TGTGCCAGCAGTTATTCAAACACAGATACGCAGTATTTT. This translates into CASSYSNTDTQYF.

The chain couples TRBV25-1 to TRBJ2-1; 12 nucleotides match TRBD2. J gave up 12 bases and V 2 bases, and 5 bases lay outside the gene matches. This CDR3 region has 14 residues. CDR1 is MGHDK, CDR2 SYGVNS, per germline. The CDR3 DNA reads TGTGCCAGCAGTGAACTAGCGGGAGGGCCTTTGCAGTTCTTC. As protein: CASSELAGGPLQFF.

The chain has TRBV5-1 and TRBJ2-1, with TRBD1 matching over 9 bases. Germline assignment: CDR1 SGHRS and CDR2 YFSETQ. V lost 4 bases and J lost 10; bases outside the gene matches: 6. This CDR3 is 13 amino acids long. The CDR3 spells CASSRGQGEEQFF. The CDR3 nucleotides read TGCGCCAGCAGCCGGGGACAGGGAGAAGAGCAGTTCTTC.

Here the CDR3 DNA reads TGCGCCAGCAGCTTCGAGGGCTGGGGTAAAAACATTCAGTACTTC. Its protein is CASSFEGWGKNIQYF. This sequence joins TRBV5-1 and TRBJ2-4, with a tentative D call TRBD2 (5 bases). The CDR3 length is 15 residues. V dropped 2 bases and J dropped 4 bases, with 13 bases sitting between them. Germline V gene sequence: CDR1 SGHRS, CDR2 YFSETQ.

This chain joins TRBV18 and TRBJ2-5; 8 bases line up with TRBD1. Trimming at V came to 3 bases and at J to 5 bases, leaving 2 bases not matched to a gene. The CDR3 loop spans 13 amino acids. Germline CDR1 is KGHSH and CDR2 is LQKENI. CDR3 in amino acids: CASSPDRAETQYF. For the CDR3, the DNA is TGTGCCAGCTCACCGGACAGGGCTGAGACCCAGTACTTC. The variable domain in full, with the rest retrieved from reference TRBV18 and TRBJ2-5, is NAGVMQNPRHLVRRRGQEARLRCSPMKGHSHVYWYRQLPEEGLKFMVYLQKENIIDESGMPKERFSAEFPKEGPSILRIQQVVRGDSAAYFCASSPDRAETQYFGPGTRLLVL.

The chain has TRBV5-1 and TRBJ1-1; D not certain. In germline, CDR1 is SGHRS, CDR2 YFSETQ. V was trimmed by 6 bases and J by 6 bases, leaving 12 bases between them. CDR3 length equals 12 residues. The CDR3 loop reads CASMGGYSEAFF. In DNA, the CDR3 is TGCGCCAGCATGGGAGGGTATTCTGAAGCTTTCTTT.

The chain couples TRBV5-1 to TRBJ2-2; perhaps TRBD1 as D (6 bases). Looked up from germline, CDR1 is SGHRS and CDR2 is YFSETQ. The CDR3 is made up of 15 amino acids. The V gene lost 4 bases and the J gene lost 0 bases, with 10 bases spanning the gap. CDR3 residues: CASSPGVPNTGELFF. For the CDR3, the DNA is TGCGCCAGCAGCCCAGGGGTCCCGAACACCGGGGAGCTGTTTTTT. Complete variable domain (other parts from reference TRBV5-1 and TRBJ2-2): KAGVTQTPRYLIKTRGQQVTLSCSPISGHRSVSWYQQTPGQGLQFLFEYFSETQRNKGNFPGRFSGRQFSNSRSEMNVSTLELGDSALYLCASSPGVPNTGELFFGEGSRLTVL.

The V call is TRBV28, the J call TRBJ1-2; 7 nucleotides agree with TRBD1. J gave up 2 bases and V 7 bases, and 7 bases lay outside the gene matches. Germline CDR1 reads MDHEN; CDR2 reads SYDVKM. This CDR3 region has 14 residues. The CDR3 spells CASTPVGQNYGYTF. The DNA for the CDR3 is TGTGCCAGCACCCCTGTGGGACAGAACTATGGCTACACCTTC.

V and J are TRBV28 and TRBJ2-1; 8 bases map to TRBD2. This CDR3 spans 15 amino acids. Germline CDR1 and CDR2: MDHEN and SYDVKM. The trim removed 2 bases at V and 3 bases at J, leaving 3 bases unmatched. The CDR3 DNA is TGTGCCAGCAGTTTACCGGGGGGGGGCTACAATGAGCAGTTCTTC. Translated, it gives CASSLPGGGYNEQFF.

The chain employs TRBV5-4 and TRBJ1-2; D is ambiguous. V was clipped by 0 bases and J by 6 bases, with 6 bases between them. The CDR3 runs to 12 residues. Germline V gene data show CDR1 as SGHNT and CDR2 as YYREEE (reference sequence). The chain's CDR3 is CASSLAGDGYTF. The CDR3 region has the DNA TGTGCCAGCAGCTTGGCCGGGGATGGCTACACCTTC.

J is TRBJ1-2 and V is TRBV27; no clear D. The V end was cut by 5 bases, the J end by 3 bases, with 19 bases between. CDR3 length: 16 residues. Per the germline V gene, CDR1 is MNHEY and CDR2 is SMNVEV (reference sequence). The CDR3 nucleotides read TGTGCCAGCAGTGCCGGGAATCCCGCCGGACACTATGGCTACACCTTC. This encodes CASSAGNPAGHYGYTF.

About this clone itself: At one boundary the junction diverges from the germline segment, which might be a read error. The chain combines TRBV7-7 with TRBJ1-5; no reliable D call. The germline V gene has CDR1 SSHAT and CDR2 FNYEAQ (reference sequence). CDR3 length equals 8 residues. The CDR3: CASSRRYF. In DNA form, the CDR3 reads TGTGCCAGCAGTCGCCGGTATTTT.

On this clone: Other DNA sequences in this specimen translate into the identical CDR3. The chain recombines TRBV15 with TRBJ1-5; no clear D gene. The V and J ends lost 0 bases and 4 bases respectively, with 10 bases between them. Germline assignment: CDR1 LNHNV and CDR2 YYDKDF (reference sequence). The CDR3 sequence is 15 residues long. The CDR3 DNA follows: TGTGCCACCAGCAGAGATTTGATCCAGAATCAGCCCCAGCATTTT. It codes for CATSRDLIQNQPQHF.

The J gene is TRBJ1-3, the V gene TRBV11-2; possibly TRBD1 for D (6 bases). The CDR3 has 16 residues. V was trimmed by 0 bases and J by 3 bases, leaving 12 bases between them. In germline, CDR1 is SGHAT, CDR2 FQNNGV. CDR3 nucleotides: TGTGCCAGCAGCTTAGAATTGGGGGCGCTTGGAAACACCATATATTTT. As protein: CASSLELGALGNTIYF.

In DNA, the CDR3 is TGTGCCAGCAGCTTAGTCTCAGGGGAAGGCTCACCCCTCCACTTT. This translates into CASSLVSGEGSPLHF. The V gene is TRBV7-9, the J gene TRBJ1-6, with D perhaps matching TRBD1 (6 bases). Between the trimmed V and J ends, which lost 1 base and 10 bases, there was a span of 14 bases. The CDR3 has 15 residues. The germline V gene has CDR1 SEHNR and CDR2 FQNEAQ (reference sequence).

DNA of the CDR3: TGTGCCAGAGGGCCCCGGGACAGGGAACCAGATACGCAGTATTTT. It codes for CARGPRDREPDTQYF. The chain employs TRBV2 and TRBJ2-3, with 9 positions matching TRBD1. This CDR3 has 15 residues. Germline V gene data show CDR1 as SNHLY and CDR2 as FYNNEI. The trim removed 9 bases at V and 4 bases at J, leaving 11 bases unmatched.

The rearrangement uses TRBV25-1 and TRBJ1-2, with 7 bases that match TRBD1. The CDR3 is 12 amino acids. The V gene's germline CDR1 is MGHDK and CDR2 SYGVNS. V was pared by 6 bases and J by 2 bases, with 0 bases of the junction left unmatched. As DNA, the CDR3 is TGTGCCAGCAGGGGACAGAACTATGGCTACACCTTC. It specifies CASRGQNYGYTF.

The CDR3 protein is CASSEAGLAVETQYF. CDR3 DNA: TGTGCCAGCAGTGAAGCGGGACTAGCGGTGGAGACCCAGTACTTC. This chain connects TRBV6-1 to TRBJ2-5, with TRBD2 identical over 11 bases. The CDR3 is 15 residues long. V lost 0 bases, J lost 5 bases, and 2 bases stayed unmatched. Germline-derived CDR1 and CDR2 are MNHNS and SASEGT.

The chain couples TRBV25-1 to TRBJ2-7; 13 bases are shared with TRBD2. V was pared by 8 bases and J by 7 bases, with 11 bases of the junction left unmatched. Per the germline V gene, CDR1 is MGHDK and CDR2 is SYGVNS. The length of the CDR3 is 15 residues. This chain's CDR3 is CASSGLAGARGEQYF. The CDR3 DNA reads as TGTGCCAGCTCTGGACTAGCGGGAGCTCGGGGTGAGCAGTACTTC.

J is TRBJ1-1 and V is TRBV19; TRBD1 is a possible D gene (5 bases). In germline, CDR1 is LNHDA, CDR2 SQIVND (reference sequence). The V end lost 3 bases, the J end lost 0 bases, and 8 bases lay between the germline ends. The CDR3 covers 14 residues. The CDR3 sequence is CASSMNRMNTEAFF. DNA for the CDR3: TGTGCCAGTAGTATGAACAGGATGAACACTGAAGCTTTCTTT.

The rearrangement joins TRBV10-3 to TRBJ1-6; perhaps TRBD1 as D (6 bases). The CDR3 has 14 amino acids. The V end lost 0 bases, the J end lost 11 bases, and 11 bases lay between the germline ends. Germline V lookup: CDR1 ENHRY, CDR2 SYGVKD. The CDR3 spells CAISESLDSAPLHF. DNA of the CDR3: TGTGCCATCAGTGAGTCCCTGGACAGTGCACCCCTCCACTTT.

This clone appeared a single time. This sequence joins TRBV5-4 and TRBJ2-5, with a possible D match to TRBD1 (5 bases). There are 14 residues in the CDR3. Trimming left V 0 bases short and J 3 bases short, with 9 bases between. CDR1 and CDR2 from the germline V gene are SGHNT and YYREEE (reference sequence). This chain's CDR3 is CASSLAGMEETQYF. The CDR3 DNA reads as TGTGCCAGCAGCTTGGCAGGGATGGAAGAGACCCAGTACTTC.

The chain uses TRBV5-1 and TRBJ2-1; possible D gene TRBD2, 6 bases. The CDR3 runs to 16 residues. Germline V CDR1 and CDR2: SGHRS, YFSETQ. The V and J ends lost 3 bases and 4 bases respectively, with 17 bases between them. DNA of the CDR3: TGCGCCAGCAGCTACGGGGCGGGGAGAGTTTACAATGAGCAGTTCTTC. Translation gives CASSYGAGRVYNEQFF.